This T cell receptor (beta chain) emerged from a study of spatial heterogeneity in lung cancer. Study background: TCR transcript counts in tumor regions correlated strongly with a T cell module score from matched bulk RNA-seq. Study-wide points: Tracking of tumor mutation counts was seen in expanded intratumoral alpha and beta TCR counts.

Indicated time point: sample taken at primary tumor resection. Frozen PBMC, nontumor lung or tumor provided whole RNA, which was sequenced unsorted. In its sample, this clonotype was seen many times. Antigen: not known. In a library made to pick up alpha chains, this beta chain is a stray read with a size that means little. TCRdb fed the 5' RACE reads into MiXCR, producing one record per CDR3 protein. The repertoire holds roughly 10,000 distinct CDR3 sequences, 7.9% seen once, with roughly 22% in the top ten. The CDR3 loop spans 15 amino acids. CDR1 MNHEY and CDR2 SMNVEV come from the germline V gene (reference sequence). The V and J ends lost 3 bases and 7 bases, in that order; junction bases with no gene match: 12.

Specimen: lung tumor tissue, collected at surgery. V and J are TRBV27 and TRBJ2-7; 7 bases match TRBD2. The receptor was derived from a female donor with early-stage non-small cell lung cancer. Here the CDR3 reads CASSLSTSGVWEQYF. Here the CDR3 DNA reads TGTGCCAGCAGTTTGTCAACCAGCGGGGTATGGGAGCAGTACTTC.